Following are 2 T cell receptor beta chains from one sample sequenced in a study of control samples from healthy donors and cancer patients. Profiling relied on immunoSEQ multiplex PCR, and the TCRdb table lists in-frame clones only, not all of them. In the table there are some 210,000 clones, around 93% of which are singletons. Source material: blood. Source of these receptors: a man aged 25 to 40 in good health.

This rearrangement joins TRBV30 to TRBJ2-3, with TRBD2 as a possible D gene (5 bases). V lost 5 bases and J 2 bases, leaving 11 bases between the germline ends. Germline V gene sequence: CDR1 GTSNPN, CDR2 SVGIG (reference sequence). This CDR3 comprises 13 residues. In nucleotides, the CDR3 is TGTGCCTGGGAAGGGAGATTCACAGATACGCAGTATTTT. It codes for CAWEGRFTDTQYF. The complete variable domain, with remaining parts taken from reference TRBV30 and TRBJ2-3, reads SQTIHQWPATLVQPVGSPLSLECTVEGTSNPNLYWYRQAAGRGLQLLFYSVGIGQISSEVPQNLSASRPQDRQFILSSKKLLLSDSGFYLCAWEGRFTDTQYFGPGTRLTVL.

The genes are TRBV6-2 or TRBV6-3 and TRBJ2-7, with D possibly TRBD2 on 6 matching bases. This CDR3 is built from 16 residues. The V end lost 5 bases, the J end lost 1 base, and 18 bases lay between the germline ends. CDR1 is MNHEY, CDR2 SVGEGT, per germline. The CDR3 sequence: CASSHARRDFSYEQYF. DNA of the CDR3: TGTGCCAGCAGTCATGCGCGCCGGGACTTTTCCTACGAGCAGTACTTC.